This TCR beta chain came from a study of T cell responses to AZD1222 COVID-19 vaccine. Of note for this clone: Its antigen is as yet unknown.

Method: immunoSEQ multiplex PCR; TCRdb's copy keeps in-frame clones and lacks some. The repertoire holds about 84,000 clones, around nine tenths seen once, with around 10% in the top ten. V lost 0 bases to trimming and J lost 0 bases, with 4 bases between them. Per germline, CDR1 KGHDR and CDR2 SFDVKD. The CDR3 is made up of 15 amino acids. Whole-study results and caveats: Vaccine-associated CD4 TCRs spanned spike, dominant at 160-218 and 743-854. The study sampled repertoires only after the peak T cell response. Donor demographics were predominantly white British with a female majority; clonal diversity may be underestimated.

The receptor was derived from an adult who received the AZD1222 COVID-19 vaccine. The sequencing used peripheral blood, collected 28 days after the second AZD1222 dose. This chain uses TRBV24-1 with TRBJ1-4, with D unclear. This CDR3 is CATSDLDATNEKLFF. CDR3 nucleotides: TGTGCCACCAGTGATTTGGATGCAACTAATGAAAAACTGTTTTTT.